The next 17 T cell receptor beta chains were all read from a single sample in a study of T cell responses to AZD1222 COVID-19 vaccine. Data came from immunoSEQ multiplex PCR; TCRdb stores just in-frame clones and leaves some out. This table holds over 110,000 clones, roughly 91% found once. This specimen was peripheral blood, taken on day 0 of AZD1222 vaccination. These receptor sequences come from an adult in good health.

This rearrangement joins TRBV5-4 to TRBJ1-2; the match to TRBD1 covers 11 bases. The CDR3 runs 15 residues. Germline CDR1 reads SGHNT; CDR2 reads YYREEE (reference sequence). V shed 4 bases, J shed 4 bases, and the junction held 6 bases outside the gene matches. CDR3 residues: CASSPGQGDIYGYTF. In nucleotides, the CDR3 is TGTGCCAGCAGCCCGGGACAGGGGGACATCTATGGCTACACCTTC.

The rearrangement links TRBV7-6 to TRBJ1-3; 9 nucleotides line up with TRBD1. Losses at the gene ends were 5 bases for V and 2 bases for J; bases not matched to a gene: 4. This CDR3 spans 15 amino acids. Per the germline V gene, CDR1 is SGHVS and CDR2 is FNYEAQ. CDR3 region: CASSPGQGTGNTIYF. As DNA, the CDR3 is TGTGCCAGCAGCCCTGGACAGGGGACTGGAAACACCATATATTTT.

The CDR3 sequence is CASSLIGASGRFHEQYF. The CDR3 coding sequence is TGTGCCAGCAGCCTCATTGGCGCTAGCGGGAGGTTCCACGAGCAGTACTTC. V usage is TRBV6-2 or TRBV6-3 and J usage is TRBJ2-7, with 11 bases identical to TRBD2. The CDR3 is made up of 17 amino acids. V gave up 6 bases and J gave up 5 bases; unmatched junction bases: 15. Germline-derived CDR1 and CDR2 are MNHEY and SVGEGT.

The genes are TRBV11-2 and TRBJ2-1, with TRBD2 identical over 7 bases. The CDR3 spans 16 residues. Germline assignment: CDR1 SGHAT and CDR2 FQNNGV. With V trimmed by 3 bases and J by 1 base, 6 bases remained unmatched. The CDR3 here is CASSFLTSVSYNEQFF. CDR3 DNA: TGTGCCAGCAGCTTCCTAACTAGCGTATCCTACAATGAGCAGTTCTTC.

The V call is TRBV9, the J call TRBJ1-5; 9 positions match TRBD1. Germline loops: CDR1 SGDLS, CDR2 YYNGEE. The CDR3 loop spans 18 amino acids. J lost 7 bases, V lost 4 bases, and 18 bases had no gene match. CDR3 protein: CASSSTWDRVVGGQPQHF. The CDR3 bases are TGTGCCAGCAGCTCCACTTGGGACAGGGTGGTTGGTGGGCAGCCCCAGCATTTT.

This chain connects TRBV3-1 (or the pseudogene TRBV3-2) to TRBJ1-4; tentative D call: TRBD1 (5 bases). Per the germline V gene, CDR1 is LGHDT and CDR2 is YNNKEL (reference sequence). Trimming left V 1 base short and J 9 bases short, with 15 bases between. This CDR3 region has 15 residues. The CDR3 loop reads CASSQVTGLLQKLFF. For the CDR3, the DNA is TGTGCCAGCAGCCAAGTCACAGGTTTGCTCCAAAAACTGTTTTTT.

The CDR3 DNA sequence: TGTGCCAGCAGCGTAGCTACAGACACCGGGGAGCTGTTTTTT. Its translation is CASSVATDTGELFF. The V and J genes are TRBV9 and TRBJ2-2; D is unclear. This CDR3 comprises 14 residues. The V end lost 0 bases, the J end lost 3 bases, and 6 bases lay between the germline ends. Germline CDR1 and CDR2: SGDLS and YYNGEE.

The chain combines TRBV7-9 with TRBJ1-5; D might be TRBD1 (5 bases). Germline V gives CDR1 SEHNR, CDR2 FQNEAQ (reference sequence). V was shortened by 4 bases and J by 12 bases, with 13 bases between the two germline ends. This CDR3 contains 12 residues. CDR3 nucleotide sequence: TGTGCCAGCAGCTCGGGGGTCCTCAGCCAGCATTTT. Protein: CASSSGVLSQHF.

The chain recombines TRBV13 with TRBJ1-1; a weak D match, TRBD1 (5 bases). CDR1 is PRHDT, CDR2 FYEKMQ, per germline (reference sequence). Trimming took off 4 bases at V and 5 bases at J, with 17 bases between the two ends. This CDR3 region has 15 residues. The CDR3 is CASSSRGEGVTEAFF. The DNA for the CDR3 is TGTGCCAGCAGCTCCCGCGGGGAAGGGGTGACTGAAGCTTTCTTT.

This sequence joins TRBV5-1 and TRBJ1-2; the D is unclear. The length of the CDR3 is 14 residues. From germline, CDR1 is SGHRS and CDR2 YFSETQ. V was shortened by 0 bases and J by 2 bases, with 8 bases between the two germline ends. CDR3 amino acids: CASSLEGRNYGYTF. Written as DNA, the CDR3 is TGCGCCAGCAGCTTGGAGGGTAGGAACTATGGCTACACCTTC.

V and J are TRBV7-9 and TRBJ1-5; tentatively, D is TRBD1 (5 bases). Trimming removed 1 base at V and 10 bases at J, with 14 bases between. Germline CDR1 and CDR2: SEHNR and FQNEAQ (reference sequence). The CDR3 covers 14 residues. CDR3 protein: CASSLGNPGDPQHF. As DNA, the CDR3 is TGTGCCAGCAGCTTAGGGAACCCGGGGGATCCCCAGCATTTT. Combining the CDR3 with reference TRBV7-9 and TRBJ1-5 gives the whole variable domain DTGVSQNPRHKITKRGQNVTFRCDPISEHNRLYWYRQTLGQGPEFLTYFQNEAQLEKSRLLSDRFSAERPKGSFSTLEIQRTEQGDSAMYLCASSLGNPGDPQHFGDGTRLSIL.

The chain employs TRBV30 and TRBJ1-6; perhaps TRBD1 as D (5 bases). Deletions cut 7 bases from V and 7 bases from J, with 17 bases between. The CDR3 has 14 residues. Germline V gene lookup returns CDR1 GTSNPN and CDR2 SVGIG (reference sequence). The CDR3 here is CASKSSGRNSPLHF. The CDR3 nucleotides read TGTGCCTCGAAGTCGTCAGGGAGAAATTCACCCCTCCACTTT.

The chain joins TRBV7-2 to TRBJ1-5, with D possibly TRBD1 on 6 matching bases. Trimming pared 1 base from V and 2 bases from J, leaving 9 bases between. Germline values: CDR1 SGHTA, CDR2 FQGNSA. The CDR3 is 15 amino acids. The CDR3 loop reads CASSLGGAGNQPQHF. The CDR3 nucleotides are TGTGCCAGCAGCTTAGGGGGGGCCGGCAATCAGCCCCAGCATTTT.

This chain uses TRBV5-6 with TRBJ2-7; the match to TRBD1 covers 9 bases. The CDR3 runs to 14 residues. CDR1 and CDR2 from the germline V gene are SGHDT and YYEEEE. J was trimmed by 3 bases and V by 4 bases; bases with no gene match: 5. The DNA for the CDR3 is TGTGCCAGCAGCCCGGGACAGGGTCTCTACGAGCAGTACTTC. It encodes CASSPGQGLYEQYF.

This chain uses TRBV3-1 (or the pseudogene TRBV3-2) with TRBJ1-5; 7 bases are a match to TRBD1. The CDR3 sequence is 15 residues long. Germline lookup yields CDR1 LGHDT and CDR2 YNNKEL (reference sequence). J lost 6 bases, V lost 3 bases, and 8 bases had no gene match. CDR3 DNA: TGTGCCAGCAGCCAGGAGGGGGCGATTCCTCAGCCCCAGCATTTT. It specifies CASSQEGAIPQPQHF.

The rearrangement uses TRBV2 and TRBJ1-6; D remains unclear. CDR1 and CDR2 (germline): SNHLY, FYNNEI. Trimming pared 8 bases from V and 5 bases from J, leaving 10 bases between. The CDR3 has 13 amino acids. The CDR3 loop is CASDLLNNSPLHF. CDR3 sequence (DNA): TGTGCCAGCGATCTTCTAAATAATTCACCCCTCCACTTT.

This sequence joins TRBV18 and TRBJ1-5; D is perhaps TRBD1 (5 bases). Trimming cost V 3 bases and J 0 bases, with 9 bases left between them. Germline values: CDR1 KGHSH, CDR2 LQKENI. The CDR3 runs to 15 residues. In DNA form, the CDR3 reads TGTGCCAGCTCACCTCCGAGGGGTAGCAATCAGCCCCAGCATTTT. This translates into CASSPPRGSNQPQHF.